These 24 T cell receptor beta chains originate from one sample sequenced in a study of cytomegalovirus exposure and HLA in healthy donors. PCR was performed using 60 Vbeta and 13 Jbeta primers. Data came from immunoSEQ multiplex PCR; TCRdb stores just in-frame clones and leaves some out. Of 200,000 or so clones detected, about 87% appear once; the ten largest clones hold over 1%. Sample: PBMCs. Receptors originate from a young man in good health and CMV-seronegative.

This clone was observed a handful of times. The chain carries TRBV28 and TRBJ2-2, with 8 bases lining up with TRBD2. V lost 2 bases and J lost 4; bases outside the gene matches: 3. CDR1 MDHEN and CDR2 SYDVKM come from the germline V gene. This CDR3 is built from 15 residues. The CDR3 here is CASSLIGRGTGELFF. DNA of the CDR3: TGTGCCAGCAGTTTAATCGGGAGGGGCACCGGGGAGCTGTTTTTT.

The rearrangement joins TRBV7-6 to TRBJ1-4; TRBD1 is a possible D gene (5 bases). Germline-derived CDR1 and CDR2 are SGHVS and FNYEAQ. This CDR3 comprises 17 residues. V lost 3 bases, J lost 3 bases, and 17 bases lay in between. For the CDR3, the DNA is TGTGCCAGCAGCTTTGACAGCTTTGGATCTGCTAATGAAAAACTGTTTTTT. Protein product: CASSFDSFGSANEKLFF. Combining the CDR3 with reference TRBV7-6 and TRBJ1-4 gives the whole variable domain GAGVSQSPRYKVTKRGQDVALRCDPISGHVSLYWYRQALGQGPEFLTYFNYEAQQDKSGLPNDRFSAERPEGSISTLTIQRTEQRDSAMYRCASSFDSFGSANEKLFFGSGTQLSVL.

V gene TRBV15 combines with J gene TRBJ2-7; 9 nucleotides agree with TRBD1. The V gene end was trimmed by 5 bases and the J gene end by 2 bases; junction bases not matched to a gene: 19. Germline CDR1 and CDR2: LNHNV and YYDKDF (reference sequence). The CDR3 loop spans 19 amino acids. CDR3 sequence (DNA): TGTGCCACCAGCGAAGGGACGTGGCTAGAAGGGACAGGGACCTACGAGCAGTACTTC. Encoded protein: CATSEGTWLEGTGTYEQYF.

The V call is TRBV5-1, the J call TRBJ2-7; tentative D call: TRBD1 (5 bases). Germline values: CDR1 SGHRS, CDR2 YFSETQ. Deletions cut 0 bases from V and 3 bases from J, with 10 bases between. CDR3 length: 14 residues. The CDR3 DNA reads as TGCGCCAGCAGCTTGGCCAGGGAAGGCTACGAGCAGTACTTC. Its translation: CASSLAREGYEQYF.

V is TRBV2 and J is TRBJ1-1, with TRBD1 as a possible D gene (5 bases). Between the trimmed V and J ends, which lost 1 base and 6 bases, there was a span of 15 bases. CDR1 SNHLY and CDR2 FYNNEI come from the germline V gene. The CDR3 spans 15 residues. CDR3 loop: CASSEVLGRASEAFF. The DNA for the CDR3 is TGTGCCAGCAGTGAAGTTCTCGGCAGGGCGTCTGAAGCTTTCTTT.

The rearrangement joins TRBV6-5 to TRBJ2-2, with 7 bases that match TRBD1. The CDR3 is 14 amino acids. J lost 4 bases, V lost 6 bases, and 5 bases had no gene match. CDR1 and CDR2 (germline): MNHEY, SVGAGI. The CDR3 DNA reads as TGTGCCAGCAGACCGGGACAGATCACCGGGGAGCTGTTTTTT. Translated, it gives CASRPGQITGELFF.

V gene TRBV7-2 combines with J gene TRBJ2-5, with D hard to call. The J call may not be correct, given that the DNA end is closer to TRBJ2-7. Germline V CDR1 and CDR2: SGHTA, FQGNSA. This CDR3 is built from 14 residues. CDR3 amino acids: CASSLQGSNYEQYF. The CDR3, as DNA: TGTGCCAGCAGCTTACAAGGAAGCAACTACGAGCAGTACTTC.

The chain joins TRBV5-1 to TRBJ1-1; TRBD1 is a possible D gene (5 bases). Germline-derived CDR1 and CDR2 are SGHRS and YFSETQ. This CDR3 comprises 15 residues. V was trimmed by 3 bases and J by 0 bases, leaving 12 bases between them. CDR3 in amino acids: CASSSTGTMNTEAFF. The CDR3 bases are TGCGCCAGCAGCTCAACAGGAACCATGAACACTGAAGCTTTCTTT. Filled out from reference TRBV5-1 and TRBJ1-1, the complete variable domain reads KAGVTQTPRYLIKTRGQQVTLSCSPISGHRSVSWYQQTPGQGLQFLFEYFSETQRNKGNFPGRFSGRQFSNSRSEMNVSTLELGDSALYLCASSSTGTMNTEAFFGQGTRLTVV.

The V call is TRBV5-4, the J call TRBJ2-7, with a weak D call TRBD2 (5 bases). The length of the CDR3 is 16 residues. The germline CDR1 and CDR2 sequences are SGHNT and YYREEE (reference sequence). The germline V and J ends were trimmed by 0 bases and 0 bases, with 13 bases remaining between them. The chain's CDR3 is CASSLDPTTSSYEQYF. For the CDR3, the DNA is TGTGCCAGCAGCTTGGACCCGACTACAAGCTCCTACGAGCAGTACTTC. Variable domain in full (rest from reference TRBV5-4 and TRBJ2-7): ETGVTQSPTHLIKTRGQQVTLRCSSQSGHNTVSWYQQALGQGPQFIFQYYREEENGRGNFPPRFSGLQFPNYSSELNVNALELDDSALYLCASSLDPTTSSYEQYFGPGTRLTVT.

The genes are TRBV7-6 and TRBJ2-7; no clear D gene. The ends were cut back, 6 bases at V and 0 bases at J, with 12 bases in the middle. The CDR3 length is 14 residues. The germline gives CDR1 SGHVS, CDR2 FNYEAQ. CDR3 nucleotides: TGTGCCAGCAGTTCCCGTCTAGGCTCCTACGAGCAGTACTTC. Translating it yields CASSSRLGSYEQYF.

This chain joins TRBV6-1 and TRBJ2-7, with D hard to call. Trimming took 2 bases from V and 2 from J, leaving 13 bases between them. Per germline, CDR1 MNHNS and CDR2 SASEGT. CDR3 length equals 15 residues. For the CDR3, the DNA is TGTGCCAGCAGTGAATACCCGTACGGTACCTACGAGCAGTACTTC. Its protein product is CASSEYPYGTYEQYF.

The chain carries TRBV27 and TRBJ2-5, with D perhaps TRBD2 (5 bases). The closer fit of TRBJ2-7 to the DNA end suggests the J call may be wrong. The germline CDR1 and CDR2 sequences are MNHEY and SMNVEV (reference sequence). The length of the CDR3 is 18 residues. The DNA for the CDR3 is TGTGCCAGCAGTTTATCGCGGGCTCGAGAGCGGTTCTCCTACGAGCAGTACTTC. Translated, it gives CASSLSRARERFSYEQYF.

The chain recombines TRBV29-1 with TRBJ2-5; the match to TRBD2 covers 9 bases. The CDR3 loop spans 12 amino acids. The germline gives CDR1 SQVTM, CDR2 ANQGSEA. With 7 bases clipped from V and 5 bases from J, the junction kept 5 bases outside the gene matches. The CDR3 DNA is TGCAGCGCTGCGGGGGGGGACGAGACCCAGTACTTC. Protein sequence: CSAAGGDETQYF.

As for this clone: At one of its ends the junction is not consistent with the germline gene, which may arise from a read error. The chain recombines TRBV18 with TRBJ2-3, with D perhaps matching TRBD2 (6 bases). CDR3 size: 15 residues. Per the germline V gene, CDR1 is KGHSH and CDR2 is LQKENI. The DNA for the CDR3 is TGTGCCAGTTCACCGGGACTGGCTAGCACAGATACGCAGTATTTT. Amino acids: CASSPGLASTDTQYF.

The sample holds a few counts of this clone. V gene TRBV6-1 combines with J gene TRBJ2-2, with a tentative D call TRBD1 (6 bases). From germline, CDR1 is MNHNS and CDR2 SASEGT. The CDR3 has 17 amino acids. Trimming took off 2 bases at V and 2 bases at J, with 15 bases between the two ends. In DNA, the CDR3 is TGTGCCAGCAGTGAATCGAGGACAGATCGTAACACCGGGGAGCTGTTTTTT. Translating gives CASSESRTDRNTGELFF.

The gene calls are TRBV6-5 and TRBJ2-2, with 7 bases that match TRBD1. Trimming cost V 6 bases and J 0 bases; bases outside gene matches: 1. The germline CDR1 and CDR2 sequences are MNHEY and SVGAGI. This CDR3 has 14 amino acids. Here the CDR3 reads CASRGQPNTGELFF. The CDR3 DNA reads as TGTGCCAGCAGGGGACAGCCGAACACCGGGGAGCTGTTTTTT.

V usage is TRBV27 and J usage is TRBJ1-5, with D unclear. Germline lookup yields CDR1 MNHEY and CDR2 SMNVEV (reference sequence). This CDR3 is 14 amino acids long. Between the trimmed V and J ends, which lost 3 bases and 2 bases, there was a span of 8 bases. The CDR3 spells CASSFTAGNQPQHF. The CDR3, as DNA: TGTGCCAGCAGTTTCACAGCGGGCAATCAGCCCCAGCATTTT.

The rearrangement uses TRBV28 and TRBJ1-1; TRBD1 aligns across 8 bases. This CDR3 contains 16 residues. J gave up 3 bases and V 2 bases, and 8 bases lay outside the gene matches. Looked up from germline, CDR1 is MDHEN and CDR2 is SYDVKM. The CDR3 DNA reads as TGTGCCAGCAGTTTAGGTACAGGGGGTGACTACACTGAAGCTTTCTTT. Translation gives CASSLGTGGDYTEAFF.

V and J are TRBV19 and TRBJ2-3; 9 bases line up with TRBD1. The CDR3 sequence is 13 residues long. With 6 bases clipped from V and 6 bases from J, the junction kept 4 bases outside the gene matches. Germline CDR1 is LNHDA and CDR2 is SQIVND (reference sequence). CDR3: CASRTGGTDTQYF. The CDR3 nucleotides are TGTGCCAGTAGGACAGGGGGGACCGATACGCAGTATTTT.

The chain recombines TRBV19 with TRBJ1-3; 7 positions agree with TRBD1. V shed 6 bases, J shed 4 bases, and the junction held 9 bases outside the gene matches. The CDR3 runs to 15 residues. Germline V CDR1 and CDR2: LNHDA, SQIVND (reference sequence). The CDR3 coding sequence is TGTGCCAGTAGATCAACAGGGGCAGGAGGAAACACCATATATTTT. Translated: CASRSTGAGGNTIYF.

The rearrangement links TRBV5-1 to TRBJ2-3, with a tentative D call TRBD2 (6 bases). This CDR3 is built from 15 residues. V was trimmed by 10 bases and J by 0 bases, leaving 18 bases between them. Germline V lookup: CDR1 SGHRS, CDR2 YFSETQ. CDR3 nucleotide sequence: TGCGCCTCCTCGCTGGGGGGAGGTAGCACAGATACGCAGTATTTT. This sequence encodes CASSLGGGSTDTQYF. The full variable domain, with the rest looked up from reference TRBV5-1 and TRBJ2-3, is KAGVTQTPRYLIKTRGQQVTLSCSPISGHRSVSWYQQTPGQGLQFLFEYFSETQRNKGNFPGRFSGRQFSNSRSEMNVSTLELGDSALYLCASSLGGGSTDTQYFGPGTRLTVL.

The V and J genes are TRBV5-6 and TRBJ2-3, with D hard to call. Trimming cost V 0 bases and J 8 bases, with 10 bases left between them. Germline V gives CDR1 SGHDT, CDR2 YYEEEE. The length of the CDR3 is 13 residues. This CDR3 reads CASSLAALGTQYF. The CDR3 DNA reads TGTGCCAGCAGCTTGGCGGCCCTAGGTACGCAGTATTTT.

V and J are TRBV27 and TRBJ2-5, with TRBD2 as a possible D gene (5 bases). V dropped 6 bases and J dropped 5 bases, with 16 bases sitting between them. Looked up from germline, CDR1 is MNHEY and CDR2 is SMNVEV (reference sequence). This CDR3 is 14 amino acids long. CDR3 sequence reads: CASSRSGVRETQYF. CDR3 nucleotides: TGTGCCAGCAGCCGTTCCGGGGTTAGGGAGACCCAGTACTTC.

V usage is TRBV7-2 and J usage is TRBJ2-6; 7 bases agree with TRBD1. Trimming took 3 bases from V and 5 from J; bases not matched to a gene: 10. Germline CDR1 reads SGHTA; CDR2 reads FQGNSA. The CDR3 runs 17 residues. The CDR3 sequence: CASSFTGTVLWANVLTF. The DNA for the CDR3 is TGTGCCAGCAGCTTCACCGGGACAGTTCTCTGGGCCAACGTCCTGACTTTC.